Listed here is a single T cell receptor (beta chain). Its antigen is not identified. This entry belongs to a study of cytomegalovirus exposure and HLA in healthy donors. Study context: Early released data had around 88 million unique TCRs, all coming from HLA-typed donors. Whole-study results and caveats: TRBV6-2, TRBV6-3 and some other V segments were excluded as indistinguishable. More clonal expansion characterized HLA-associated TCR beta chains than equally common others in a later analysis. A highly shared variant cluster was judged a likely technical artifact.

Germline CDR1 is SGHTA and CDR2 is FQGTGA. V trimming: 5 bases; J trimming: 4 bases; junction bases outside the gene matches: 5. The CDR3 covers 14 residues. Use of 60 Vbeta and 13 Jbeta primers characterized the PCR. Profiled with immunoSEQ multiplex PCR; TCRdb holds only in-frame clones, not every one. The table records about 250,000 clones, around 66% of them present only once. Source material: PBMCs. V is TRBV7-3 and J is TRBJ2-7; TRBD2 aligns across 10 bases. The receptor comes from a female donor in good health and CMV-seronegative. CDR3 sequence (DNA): TGTGCCAGCAGCCGAGCGGGAGGGAATTACGAGCAGTACTTC. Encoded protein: CASSRAGGNYEQYF.